The 17 T cell receptor beta chains below come from one sample, sequenced in a study of blood T cell repertoires in COVID-19. Assay: immunoSEQ multiplex PCR; the TCRdb copy retains only in-frame clones and omits some. The sample comprises roughly 340,000 clones, about 89% of which are singletons, and about 3% rests with the top ten. The sample comprised peripheral blood. The receptors originated from a young woman with COVID-19, enrolled during active disease.

The J gene is TRBJ2-5, the V gene TRBV5-5, with D perhaps TRBD2 (5 bases). The CDR3 is 14 amino acids. Germline CDR1 reads SGHKS; CDR2 reads YYEKEE (reference sequence). Trimming removed 0 bases at V and 4 bases at J, with 10 bases between. The CDR3 sequence is CASSLEGGRETQYF. The CDR3 bases are TGTGCCAGCAGCTTGGAGGGCGGGCGAGAGACCCAGTACTTC.

The V call is TRBV5-1, the J call TRBJ2-1; 9 positions agree with TRBD2. CDR1 is SGHRS and CDR2 is YFSETQ in the germline V gene. The CDR3 is 15 amino acids. V shed 4 bases, J shed 0 bases, and the junction held 2 bases outside the gene matches. Written as DNA, the CDR3 is TGCGCCAGCAGCCTTAGCGGGAGCTCCTACAATGAGCAGTTCTTC. This encodes CASSLSGSSYNEQFF.

The chain combines TRBV10-3 with TRBJ1-2, with no clear D. V was clipped by 10 bases and J by 4 bases, with 19 bases between them. The CDR3 extends over 14 amino acids. The germline V gene has CDR1 ENHRY and CDR2 SYGVKD. Here the CDR3 DNA reads TGTGCCAGCAACTCAGGTGCAGGAGGCTATGGCTACACCTTC. Amino acids: CASNSGAGGYGYTF.

The chain links TRBV11-2 to TRBJ1-1; possible D gene TRBD1, 6 bases. Trimming took off 5 bases at V and 1 base at J, with 14 bases between the two ends. There are 15 residues in the CDR3. Germline V gene sequence: CDR1 SGHAT, CDR2 FQNNGV. CDR3 nucleotides: TGTGCCAGCAGCCTTTGGGGGACAAGGAACACTGAAGCTTTCTTT. Its protein product is CASSLWGTRNTEAFF.

This clone was detected a few times. The rearrangement joins TRBV5-4 to TRBJ2-1, with 11 bases matching TRBD2. Looked up from germline, CDR1 is SGHNT and CDR2 is YYREEE (reference sequence). This CDR3 region has 15 residues. J was trimmed by 8 bases and V by 5 bases; bases with no gene match: 9. The CDR3 DNA reads TGTGCCAGCAGGGATAGCGGGAGGGCCGCCGATGAGCAGTTCTTC. The encoded protein is CASRDSGRAADEQFF.

This clone was detected only once. The V and J genes are TRBV21-1 and TRBJ1-5; the table's D call TRBD1 went unverified against the DNA. TRBV21-1 represents a pseudogene. This CDR3 has 15 amino acids. In nucleotides, the CDR3 is TGTGCCAGCAGCAAAGCTCCCCCGACAAATCAGCCCCAGCATTTT. It codes for CASSKAPPTNQPQHF.

The CDR3 DNA sequence: TGTGCCAGCAGTGGCGGGACTAGCCTTAGGTCCTACGAGCAGTACTTC. Amino acids: CASSGGTSLRSYEQYF. The chain has TRBV28 and TRBJ2-7; 9 positions match TRBD2. CDR3 length equals 16 residues. From germline, CDR1 is MDHEN and CDR2 SYDVKM. V lost 5 bases and J lost 1; bases outside the gene matches: 9.

CDR3 residues: CSAGQANQPQHF. In DNA form, the CDR3 reads TGCAGCGCAGGACAGGCGAATCAGCCCCAGCATTTT. V and J are TRBV29-1 and TRBJ1-5, with TRBD1 matching over 7 bases. The germline gives CDR1 SQVTM, CDR2 ANQGSEA. The V segment lost 7 bases and the J segment 4 bases; nucleotides outside the gene matches: 4. This CDR3 spans 12 amino acids.

V is TRBV9 and J is TRBJ1-1; 7 nucleotides line up with TRBD1. There are 15 residues in the CDR3. V shed 0 bases and J 5 bases; nucleotides not matched to a gene: 7. Germline V CDR1 and CDR2: SGDLS, YYNGEE. The CDR3 nucleotides read TGTGCCAGCAGCGTAGCGTGGCAGGGGGGAACTGAAGCTTTCTTT. Translating it yields CASSVAWQGGTEAFF.

In its sample, this clone was seen once. The V call is TRBV19, the J call TRBJ2-1; D unclear. V was trimmed by 3 bases and J by 3 bases, leaving 9 bases between them. There are 14 residues in the CDR3. Germline V gene lookup returns CDR1 LNHDA and CDR2 SQIVND (reference sequence). Here the CDR3 reads CASSIRVGYNEQFF. The CDR3 region has the DNA TGTGCCAGTAGTATTCGGGTAGGCTACAATGAGCAGTTCTTC.

This chain links TRBV5-1 with TRBJ2-3, with 10 bases identical to TRBD2. The V segment lost 3 bases and the J segment 4 bases; nucleotides outside the gene matches: 5. Germline CDR1 SGHRS, CDR2 YFSETQ. The length of the CDR3 is 15 residues. The CDR3 loop is CASSWGLASADTQYF. CDR3 DNA: TGCGCCAGCAGCTGGGGACTAGCGTCCGCAGATACGCAGTATTTT.

The chain employs TRBV4-1 and TRBJ2-1; the match to TRBD2 covers 13 bases. Trimming cost V 4 bases and J 0 bases; bases outside gene matches: 6. The CDR3 is 18 residues long. CDR1 is MGHRA, CDR2 YSYEKL, per germline. The CDR3 DNA is TGCGCCAGCAGCCGGGGACTAGCGGGATATAGCTCCTACAATGAGCAGTTCTTC. Its protein product is CASSRGLAGYSSYNEQFF.

This clone was observed once. This sequence joins TRBV28 and TRBJ2-2; 10 nucleotides match TRBD2. V lost 6 bases and J lost 5; bases outside the gene matches: 27. The CDR3 sequence is 22 residues long. Germline V gene lookup returns CDR1 MDHEN and CDR2 SYDVKM. CDR3 protein: CASSPAGRDKAGGPRVTGELFF. The CDR3, as DNA: TGTGCCAGCAGCCCTGCGGGTAGAGATAAAGCGGGGGGGCCGCGAGTGACCGGGGAGCTGTTTTTT.

V is TRBV11-3 and J is TRBJ1-3, with 8 bases lining up with TRBD1. After removal of 5 bases from V and 0 bases from J, the junction contained 12 bases not matched to a gene. Germline-derived CDR1 and CDR2 are SGHNT and YENEEA. This CDR3 spans 18 amino acids. The chain's CDR3 is CASSLRQGPTLSGNTIYF. CDR3 DNA: TGTGCCAGCAGCCTCCGACAGGGGCCGACTCTCTCTGGAAACACCATATATTTT.

The chain joins TRBV2 to TRBJ1-2; TRBD1 matches 9 bases. Germline V gene sequence: CDR1 SNHLY, CDR2 FYNNEI. V lost 7 bases and J lost 8; bases outside the gene matches: 11. The CDR3 has 14 residues. Written as DNA, the CDR3 is TGTGCCAGCAACACCCCGGGACAGGGACGGGGCTACACCTTC. Its protein product is CASNTPGQGRGYTF.

This clone appeared a single time. The genes are TRBV7-2 and TRBJ2-5, with a weak D call TRBD2 (6 bases). The germline gives CDR1 SGHTA, CDR2 FQGNSA. The V end lost 1 base, the J end lost 5 bases, and 8 bases lay between the germline ends. This CDR3 is 13 amino acids long. The DNA of the CDR3 is TGTGCCAGCAGCTTAGGCCGGGGGGAGACCCAGTACTTC. The encoded protein is CASSLGRGETQYF.

The gene calls are TRBV27 and TRBJ1-4; TRBD1 is a possible D gene (6 bases). V lost 4 bases and J 3 bases, leaving 27 bases between the germline ends. The CDR3 is 20 residues long. Germline CDR1 is MNHEY and CDR2 is SMNVEV (reference sequence). CDR3 region: CASSSMEYFGAGVANEKLFF. For the CDR3, the DNA is TGTGCCAGCAGTTCTATGGAGTATTTTGGGGCAGGGGTGGCTAATGAAAAACTGTTTTTT.